This T cell receptor (beta chain) was sequenced in a study of T-cell memory formation after mild COVID-19. This clonotype has a handful of counts. TCRdb passed the 5' RACE reads through MiXCR, listing each CDR3 protein once. Among approximately 340,000 distinct CDR3 sequences, around a sixth were seen once, and the ten largest hold about 22%. V lost 3 bases and J lost 12, with 15 bases in between. CDR3 length: 12 amino acids. The sample consisted of PBMCs or a T cell subset sorted from them (not recorded which). This clonotype was obtained from a man younger than 30 who had mild COVID-19 (a few samples of this study predate the infection). Cell type and time point are not known. The chain employs TRBV12-3 or TRBV12-4 and TRBJ2-7; possibly TRBD2 for D (5 bases). As DNA, the CDR3 is TGTGCCAGCAGTTTGGGATCTAGAGGACTGTACTTC. Residues: CASSLGSRGLYF.